The 13 T cell receptor beta chains in this list originate from one sample, sequenced in a study of T-cell memory formation after mild COVID-19. Using its own MiXCR run on the 5' RACE reads, TCRdb lists one record per CDR3 protein. The sample holds around 530,000 distinct CDR3 sequences, 20% to 25% seen once. The sample comprised PBMCs or a T cell subset sorted from them (not recorded which). These receptor sequences come from an adult woman who had mild COVID-19 (a few samples of this study predate the infection). Cell type and time point are not known.

The rearrangement uses TRBV7-9 and TRBJ2-5; 9 bases match TRBD2. The CDR3 sequence is 13 residues long. Looked up from germline, CDR1 is SEHNR and CDR2 is FQNEAQ (reference sequence). J lost 5 bases, V lost 8 bases, and 6 bases had no gene match. The DNA for the CDR3 is TGTGCCAGCGAAGGGACTAGCTTGGAGACCCAGTACTTC. Its protein product is CASEGTSLETQYF.

The chain links TRBV14 to TRBJ1-1, with a possible D match to TRBD1 (5 bases). Trimming stripped 6 bases from V and 4 bases from J, with 15 bases between. This CDR3 is built from 14 residues. Germline CDR1 is SGHDN and CDR2 is FVKESK. The CDR3: CASSPGAHFTEAFF. The CDR3 DNA follows: TGTGCCAGCAGTCCCGGGGCCCATTTCACTGAAGCTTTCTTT.

The rearrangement uses TRBV4-1 and TRBJ2-3; D call uncertain. The ends were cut back, 1 base at V and 4 bases at J, with 12 bases in the middle. The germline CDR1 and CDR2 sequences are MGHRA and YSYEKL. The CDR3 loop spans 15 amino acids. The CDR3 loop reads CASSQGGSEADTQYF. The CDR3 bases are TGCGCCAGCAGCCAAGGTGGTTCTGAAGCAGATACGCAGTATTTT.

The gene calls are TRBV5-4 and TRBJ2-5, with 12 bases matching TRBD2. This CDR3 comprises 14 residues. Losses at the gene ends were 3 bases for V and 5 bases for J; bases not matched to a gene: 2. Germline-derived CDR1 and CDR2 are SGHNT and YYREEE (reference sequence). Here the CDR3 reads CASSWTSGKETQYF. CDR3 bases: TGTGCCAGCAGCTGGACTAGCGGGAAGGAGACCCAGTACTTC.

This chain uses TRBV5-1 with TRBJ2-1; 8 nucleotides align to TRBD2. Germline V gene lookup returns CDR1 SGHRS and CDR2 YFSETQ. The CDR3 extends over 17 amino acids. Trimming took 0 bases from V and 6 from J; bases not matched to a gene: 11. The CDR3 is CASSLGVVGREINEQFF. The CDR3 nucleotides are TGCGCCAGCAGCTTGGGCGTTGTCGGGAGGGAGATCAATGAGCAGTTCTTC.

This clonotype was seen a few times. Germline and junction disagree at one end, which may indicate a read error. This rearrangement joins TRBV7-7 to TRBJ2-3; the match to TRBD2 covers 11 bases. The CDR3 is 15 residues long. Germline CDR1 is SSHAT and CDR2 is FNYEAQ (reference sequence). The CDR3, as DNA: TGTGCTAGCAGCCCCCTAGCGGGAGGCTCGGATACGCAGTATTTT. This translates into CASSPLAGGSDTQYF.

The chain has TRBV29-1 and TRBJ2-1; 8 bases line up with TRBD1. The germline gives CDR1 SQVTM, CDR2 ANQGSEA. The CDR3 runs to 13 residues. Losses at the gene ends were 4 bases for V and 3 bases for J; bases not matched to a gene: 2. In DNA, the CDR3 is TGCAGCGTTGGGACAGGGTTCTACAATGAGCAGTTCTTC. Its protein is CSVGTGFYNEQFF.

This clonotype has just a few counts. The genes are TRBV18 and TRBJ2-1; D not resolved. V gave up 3 bases and J gave up 11 bases, with 20 bases separating them. CDR3 length: 15 amino acids. Germline CDR1 KGHSH, CDR2 LQKENI. CDR3 in amino acids: CASSPQESTSLQQFF. The CDR3 DNA reads as TGTGCCAGCTCACCCCAGGAGTCGACGAGCCTGCAGCAGTTCTTC.

The rearrangement uses TRBV7-8 and TRBJ2-5, with D possibly being TRBD2 (6 bases). The germline V gene encodes CDR1 SGHVS and CDR2 FQNEAQ. The CDR3 spans 14 residues. With 5 bases removed from V and 3 bases from J, the gap between germline ends came to 13 bases. Written as DNA, the CDR3 is TGTGCCAGCAGCCCTCCGTGGGGGGAAGAGACCCAGTACTTC. Its translation is CASSPPWGEETQYF. The full variable domain, with the rest looked up from reference TRBV7-8 and TRBJ2-5, is GAGVSQSPRYKVAKRGQDVALRCDPISGHVSLFWYQQALGQGPEFLTYFQNEAQLDKSGLPSDRFFAERPEGSVSTLKIQRTQQEDSAVYLCASSPPWGEETQYFGPGTRLLVL.

The sample holds a few counts of this clonotype. The chain couples TRBV7-6 to TRBJ1-5; D gene ambiguous. V was clipped by 1 base and J by 2 bases, with 12 bases between them. The germline CDR1 and CDR2 sequences are SGHVS and FNYEAQ. The CDR3 runs 16 residues. The CDR3 bases are TGTGCCAGCAGCTTAGTCGCAGGATATGGCAATCAGCCCCAGCATTTT. This translates into CASSLVAGYGNQPQHF. The whole variable domain, filled in from reference TRBV7-6 and TRBJ1-5, reads GAGVSQSPRYKVTKRGQDVALRCDPISGHVSLYWYRQALGQGPEFLTYFNYEAQQDKSGLPNDRFSAERPEGSISTLTIQRTEQRDSAMYRCASSLVAGYGNQPQHFGDGTRLSIL.

This clonotype was picked up a small number of times. The chain employs TRBV12-3 or TRBV12-4 and TRBJ1-1, with D maybe TRBD1 (6 bases). This CDR3 region has 15 residues. The germline V and J ends were trimmed by 6 bases and 1 base, with 15 bases remaining between them. The CDR3 nucleotides are TGTGCCAGCAGCAGTCGGGCAGGGGAGAACACTGAAGCTTTCTTT. This gives the protein CASSSRAGENTEAFF.

The V gene is TRBV4-1, the J gene TRBJ1-1; D is unresolved. The germline V gene has CDR1 MGHRA and CDR2 YSYEKL. The length of the CDR3 is 15 residues. Trimming shortened V by 0 bases and J by 8 bases, and 16 bases separated the two germline ends. CDR3 in amino acids: CASSQEWQARTEAFF. The CDR3 nucleotides read TGCGCCAGCAGCCAAGAGTGGCAGGCAAGAACCGAAGCTTTCTTT.

V is TRBV12-3 or TRBV12-4 and J is TRBJ2-2; tentatively, D is TRBD1 (5 bases). The CDR3 covers 14 residues. V dropped 7 bases and J dropped 9 bases, with 18 bases sitting between them. The CDR3 region is CASTQGVLPRELFF. Here the CDR3 DNA reads TGTGCCAGCACCCAGGGTGTTCTCCCTAGGGAGCTGTTTTTT.